What follows describes a single T cell receptor (beta chain). TCR beta CDR3 region amplification was performed from RNA transcripts. The study used the HTBI primer set for a first-round RT-PCR of the TCR CDR3. Each CDR3 protein gets one entry after TCRdb re-called the multiplex PCR reads with MiXCR. The repertoire holds 600,000 to 850,000 distinct CDR3 sequences, with 18% as singletons. This record comes from a study of T cells in Graves' hyperthyroidism and ophthalmopathy. The wider study: Initial diagnosis, before any treatment, was when peripheral blood was collected.

The CDR3 covers 14 residues. Trimming removed 2 bases at V and 9 bases at J, with 11 bases between. CDR1 MNHNS and CDR2 SASEGT come from the germline V gene. Sequencing input: blood. V and J are TRBV6-1 and TRBJ1-6; no reliable D call. The sequence came from a woman in her forties or fifties with Graves' hyperthyroidism that later progressed to Graves' ophthalmopathy. The CDR3: CASSELFLSSPLHF. For the CDR3, the DNA is TGTGCCAGCAGTGAACTCTTTCTTAGTTCACCCCTCCACTTT.